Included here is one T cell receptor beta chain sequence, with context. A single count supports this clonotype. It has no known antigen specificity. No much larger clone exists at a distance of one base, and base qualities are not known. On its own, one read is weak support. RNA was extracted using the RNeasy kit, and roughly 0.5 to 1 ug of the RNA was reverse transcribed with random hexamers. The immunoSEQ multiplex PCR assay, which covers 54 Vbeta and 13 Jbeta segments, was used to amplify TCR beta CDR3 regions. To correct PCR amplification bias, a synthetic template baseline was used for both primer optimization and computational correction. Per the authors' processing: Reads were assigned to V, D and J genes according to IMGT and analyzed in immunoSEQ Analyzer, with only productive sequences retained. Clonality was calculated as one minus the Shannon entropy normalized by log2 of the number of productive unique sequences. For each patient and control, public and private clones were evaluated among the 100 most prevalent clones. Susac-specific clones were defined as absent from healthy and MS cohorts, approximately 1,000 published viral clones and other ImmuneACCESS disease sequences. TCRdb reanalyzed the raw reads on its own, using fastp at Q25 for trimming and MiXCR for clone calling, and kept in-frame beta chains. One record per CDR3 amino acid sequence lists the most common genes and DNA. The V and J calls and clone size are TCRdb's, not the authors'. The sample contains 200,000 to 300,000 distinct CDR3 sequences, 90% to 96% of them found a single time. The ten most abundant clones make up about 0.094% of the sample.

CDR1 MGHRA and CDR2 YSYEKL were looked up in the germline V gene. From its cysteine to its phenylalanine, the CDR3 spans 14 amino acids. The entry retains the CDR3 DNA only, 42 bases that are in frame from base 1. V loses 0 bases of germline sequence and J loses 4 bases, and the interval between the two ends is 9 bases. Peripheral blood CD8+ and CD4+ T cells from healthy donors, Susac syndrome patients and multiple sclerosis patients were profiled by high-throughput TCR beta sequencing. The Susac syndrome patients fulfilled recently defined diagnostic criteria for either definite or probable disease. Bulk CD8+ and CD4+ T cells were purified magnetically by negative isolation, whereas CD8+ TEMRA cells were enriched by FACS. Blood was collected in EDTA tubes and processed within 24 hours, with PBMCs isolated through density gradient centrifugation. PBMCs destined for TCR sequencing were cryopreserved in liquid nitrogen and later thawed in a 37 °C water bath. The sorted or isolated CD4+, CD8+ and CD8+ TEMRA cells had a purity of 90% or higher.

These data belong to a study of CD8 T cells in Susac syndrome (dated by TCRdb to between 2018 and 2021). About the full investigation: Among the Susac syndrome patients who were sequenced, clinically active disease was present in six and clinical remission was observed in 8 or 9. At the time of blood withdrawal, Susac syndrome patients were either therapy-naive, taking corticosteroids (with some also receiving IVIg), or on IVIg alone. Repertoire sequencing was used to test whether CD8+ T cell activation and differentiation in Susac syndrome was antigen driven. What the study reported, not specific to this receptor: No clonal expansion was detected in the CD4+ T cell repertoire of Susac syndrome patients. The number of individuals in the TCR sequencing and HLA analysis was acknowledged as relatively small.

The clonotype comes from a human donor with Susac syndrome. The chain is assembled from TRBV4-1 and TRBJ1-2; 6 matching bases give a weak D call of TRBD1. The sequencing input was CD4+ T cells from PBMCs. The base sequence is TGCGCCAGCAGCCAAGAAAGGACAGTCTATGGCTACACCTTC. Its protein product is CASSQERTVYGYTF.